This T cell receptor (beta chain) was sequenced during a study of blood T cell repertoires in COVID-19. Study in general: The United States, Italy and Spain were the sources of the acute and convalescent COVID-19 samples.

The table lists this clone with a few counts. Original processing notes: Scientists estimated how many nucleated cells there were by amplifying reference gene primers. The data were produced by immunoSEQ multiplex PCR, yet TCRdb's version contains in-frame clones alone and is incomplete. V, J and clone size are those of that table, while D and trimming were read from the DNA. Of some 130,000 clones in the sample, roughly 85% were seen once. This CDR3 has 16 residues. V gave up 3 bases and J gave up 0 bases, with 12 bases separating them. Germline lookup yields CDR1 SNHLY and CDR2 FYNNEI. The specimen sequenced was peripheral blood. This chain joins TRBV2 and TRBJ1-5; weak D call: TRBD1 (6 bases). This sequence was found in a man aged 55-75 years with acute or convalescent COVID-19. The CDR3 spells CASSEYRAGSNQPQHF. In DNA, the CDR3 is TGTGCCAGCAGTGAGTACAGGGCGGGTAGCAATCAGCCCCAGCATTTT.